These 14 T cell receptor beta chains share one sample of origin, sequenced in a study of T cell responses to AZD1222 COVID-19 vaccine. The repertoire was sequenced with immunoSEQ multiplex PCR; TCRdb's copy has only in-frame clones and lacks some. This table has about 130,000 clones, roughly 90% appearing once. Sequences were derived from peripheral blood, sampled on day 0 of AZD1222 vaccination. The receptors come from an adult in good health.

CDR3 DNA: TGTGCCAGCAGTCCCGGATGGTCGGATAATGAAAAACTGTTTTTT. As protein: CASSPGWSDNEKLFF. The J gene is TRBJ1-4, the V gene TRBV6-5; D not resolved. This CDR3 has 15 residues. Between the trimmed V and J ends, which lost 5 bases and 4 bases, there was a span of 14 bases. In germline, CDR1 is MNHEY, CDR2 SVGAGI.

The chain couples TRBV10-1 to TRBJ2-3; D is possibly TRBD1 (6 bases). The CDR3 is 16 residues long. Germline V gene data show CDR1 as WNHNN and CDR2 as SYGVQD (reference sequence). V was cut by 11 bases and J by 0 bases, with 21 bases left in between. The CDR3 DNA sequence: TGCGCCGACGGGTCAGGTTGGACAGCTAGCACAGATACGCAGTATTTT. Protein product: CADGSGWTASTDTQYF.

The rearrangement uses TRBV5-6 and TRBJ1-6; D gene ambiguous. Germline V gene lookup returns CDR1 SGHDT and CDR2 YYEEEE. The CDR3 has 15 residues. V lost 4 bases and J lost 8, with 16 bases in between. The CDR3 sequence is CASSAVRGWDSPLHF. CDR3 coding DNA: TGTGCCAGCAGCGCTGTGCGGGGTTGGGATTCACCCCTCCACTTT.

The V call is TRBV6-5, the J call TRBJ1-6; D unclear. Germline V gives CDR1 MNHEY, CDR2 SVGAGI. This CDR3 is 14 amino acids long. V lost 3 bases and J lost 6, with 9 bases in between. The CDR3 DNA follows: TGTGCCAGCAGTTATACGGAAATTAATTCACCCCTCCACTTT. Translation gives CASSYTEINSPLHF.

This chain connects TRBV7-8 to TRBJ1-1; 7 nucleotides align to TRBD1. After removal of 5 bases from V and 5 bases from J, the junction contained 8 bases not matched to a gene. This CDR3 is built from 14 residues. The germline V gene encodes CDR1 SGHVS and CDR2 FQNEAQ. DNA of the CDR3: TGTGCCAGCAGCCCTGGGACAGCTGAGACTGAAGCTTTCTTT. It yields the protein CASSPGTAETEAFF.

This rearrangement joins TRBV28 to TRBJ2-2; tentatively, D is TRBD2 (7 bases). Germline CDR1 and CDR2: MDHEN and SYDVKM. Trimming cost V 7 bases and J 7 bases, with 25 bases left between them. The CDR3 contains 17 residues. The CDR3 loop is CASIPSQGGGSGGELFF. CDR3 DNA: TGTGCCAGCATCCCCTCCCAGGGAGGGGGTTCGGGCGGGGAGCTGTTTTTT.

The chain links TRBV5-1 to TRBJ2-2; D is perhaps TRBD1 (7 bases). Germline lookup yields CDR1 SGHRS and CDR2 YFSETQ. The CDR3 has 15 residues. The germline V and J ends were trimmed by 3 bases and 7 bases, with 16 bases remaining between them. The CDR3 sequence: CASSSPTGRFGELFF. The CDR3 coding sequence is TGCGCCAGCAGCTCCCCGACAGGGAGGTTCGGGGAGCTGTTTTTT.

CDR3 nucleotides: TGTGCCAGTTCCCAGGGGGCGACAGGCACTTACGAGCAGTACTTC. It codes for CASSQGATGTYEQYF. V and J are TRBV19 and TRBJ2-7; 8 bases are a match to TRBD1. Germline values: CDR1 LNHDA, CDR2 SQIVND (reference sequence). The trim removed 8 bases at V and 4 bases at J, leaving 13 bases unmatched. The CDR3 contains 15 residues.

The chain joins TRBV7-9 to TRBJ2-7; tentative D call: TRBD2 (6 bases). Germline CDR1 reads SEHNR; CDR2 reads FQNEAQ (reference sequence). V lost 2 bases, J lost 6 bases, and 14 bases lay in between. This CDR3 has 14 amino acids. The CDR3 reads CASSLQLTSVEQYF. The CDR3 DNA is TGTGCCAGCAGCTTACAACTGACTAGTGTCGAGCAGTACTTC.

The chain links TRBV2 to TRBJ1-3; D remains ambiguous. Between the trimmed V and J ends, which lost 11 bases and 4 bases, there was a span of 21 bases. Germline V lookup: CDR1 SNHLY, CDR2 FYNNEI. This CDR3 has 15 residues. The CDR3 DNA reads as TGTGCCGCTCGCAGGCAGAGTATTTCGGGAAACACCATATATTTT. This gives the protein CAARRQSISGNTIYF. Full variable domain (remainder filled in from reference TRBV2 and TRBJ1-3): EPEVTQTPSHQVTQMGQEVILRCVPISNHLYFYWYRQILGQKVEFLVSFYNNEISEKSEIFDDQFSVERPDGSNFTLKIRSTKLEDSAMYFCAARRQSISGNTIYFGEGSWLTVV.

Comment on this clone: An end of the junction differs from the germline gene, which may be a read error. V gene TRBV7-2 combines with J gene TRBJ1-3; unclear D gene. Germline loops: CDR1 SGHTA, CDR2 FQGNSA. This CDR3 has 13 amino acids. The CDR3 nucleotides read TGTGCCAGCAGCTTGGTTTCTGGGAACACCATATATTTT. As protein: CASSLVSGNTIYF. Drawing the rest from reference TRBV7-2 and TRBJ1-3, the complete variable domain is GAGVSQSPSNKVTEKGKDVELRCDPISGHTALYWYRQSLGQGLEFLIYFQGNSAPDKSGLPSDRFSAERTGGSVSTLTIQRTQQEDSAVYLCASSLVSGNTIYFGEGSWLTVV.

The rearrangement links TRBV25-1 to TRBJ2-7; unclear D gene. V lost 2 bases to trimming and J lost 5 bases, with 4 bases between them. CDR3 length: 11 residues. CDR1 MGHDK and CDR2 SYGVNS come from the germline V gene. The CDR3 region has the DNA TGTGCCAGCAGTGAAGTGGACGAGCAGTACTTC. This codes for CASSEVDEQYF.

The rearrangement links TRBV9 to TRBJ2-3, with 11 bases fitting TRBD2. The CDR3 spans 14 residues. Germline values: CDR1 SGDLS, CDR2 YYNGEE. After removal of 0 bases from V and 14 bases from J, the junction contained 8 bases not matched to a gene. The DNA for the CDR3 is TGTGCCAGCAGCGTAGATTCCCTAGCGGGGGGTGTGTATTTT. Its translation: CASSVDSLAGGVYF.

This chain joins TRBV5-6 and TRBJ1-1; weak D call: TRBD1 (6 bases). Germline CDR1 SGHDT, CDR2 YYEEEE. The CDR3 covers 17 residues. The V end was cut by 1 base, the J end by 0 bases, with 16 bases between. The CDR3 coding sequence is TGTGCCAGCAGCTTGTGGGGGGCGGCAGTCATGAACACTGAAGCTTTCTTT. It is translated as CASSLWGAAVMNTEAFF.